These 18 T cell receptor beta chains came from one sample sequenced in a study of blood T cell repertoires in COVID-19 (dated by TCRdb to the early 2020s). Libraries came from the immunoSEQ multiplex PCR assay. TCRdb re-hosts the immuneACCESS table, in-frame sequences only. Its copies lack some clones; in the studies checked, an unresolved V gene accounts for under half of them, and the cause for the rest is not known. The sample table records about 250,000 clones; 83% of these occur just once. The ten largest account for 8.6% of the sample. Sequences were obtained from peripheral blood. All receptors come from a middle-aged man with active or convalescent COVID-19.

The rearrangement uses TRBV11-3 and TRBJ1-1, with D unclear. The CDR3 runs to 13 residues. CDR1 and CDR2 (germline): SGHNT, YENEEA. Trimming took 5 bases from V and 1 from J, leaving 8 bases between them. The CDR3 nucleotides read TGTGCCAGCAGCCAGCAGGAGAACACTGAAGCTTTCTTT. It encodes CASSQQENTEAFF.

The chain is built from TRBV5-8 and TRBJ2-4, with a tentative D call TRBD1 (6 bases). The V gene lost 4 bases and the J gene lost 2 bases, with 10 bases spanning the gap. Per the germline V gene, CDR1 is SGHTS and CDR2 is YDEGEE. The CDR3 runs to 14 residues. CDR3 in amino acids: CASSPGQTKNIQYF. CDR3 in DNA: TGTGCCAGCAGCCCTGGACAGACCAAAAACATTCAGTACTTC.

The CDR3 DNA reads TGTGCCAGCAGCTCGTACTACTACAATGAGCAGTTCTTC. Its protein is CASSSYYYNEQFF. The chain joins TRBV5-8 to TRBJ2-1; unclear D gene. V was trimmed by 3 bases and J by 3 bases, leaving 7 bases between them. Germline lookup yields CDR1 SGHTS and CDR2 YDEGEE. CDR3 length equals 13 residues.

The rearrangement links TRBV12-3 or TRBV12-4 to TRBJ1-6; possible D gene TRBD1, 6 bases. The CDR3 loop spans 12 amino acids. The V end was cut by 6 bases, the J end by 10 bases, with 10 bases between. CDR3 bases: TGTGCCAGCAGCACGAGGGGGTCACCCCTCCACTTT. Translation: CASSTRGSPLHF.

CDR3 nucleotides: TGCGCCAGCAGCCATGGGACTAGCGGATTCACAGATACGCAGTATTTT. Its protein product is CASSHGTSGFTDTQYF. The V call is TRBV4-3, the J call TRBJ2-3; the match to TRBD2 covers 11 bases. Losses at the gene ends were 3 bases for V and 2 bases for J; bases not matched to a gene: 4. This CDR3 has 16 amino acids. The germline V gene encodes CDR1 LGHNA and CDR2 YSLEER.

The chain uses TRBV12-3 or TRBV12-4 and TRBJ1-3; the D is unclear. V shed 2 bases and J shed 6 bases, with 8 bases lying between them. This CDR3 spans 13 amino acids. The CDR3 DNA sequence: TGTGCCAGCAGTTTAAGCCCCGCAAACACCATATATTTT. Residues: CASSLSPANTIYF.

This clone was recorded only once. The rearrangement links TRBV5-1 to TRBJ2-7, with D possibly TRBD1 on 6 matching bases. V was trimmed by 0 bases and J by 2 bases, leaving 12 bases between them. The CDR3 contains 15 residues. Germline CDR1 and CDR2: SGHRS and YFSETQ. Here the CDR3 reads CASSLAQGLTYEQYF. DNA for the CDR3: TGCGCCAGCAGCTTGGCTCAGGGGTTGACCTACGAGCAGTACTTC.

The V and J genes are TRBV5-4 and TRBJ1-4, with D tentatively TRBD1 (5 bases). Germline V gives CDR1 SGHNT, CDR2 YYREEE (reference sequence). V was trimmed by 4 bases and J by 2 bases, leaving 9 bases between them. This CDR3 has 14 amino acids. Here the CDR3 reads CASSPQGTNEKLFF. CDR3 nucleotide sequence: TGTGCCAGCAGCCCCCAGGGCACTAATGAAAAACTGTTTTTT.

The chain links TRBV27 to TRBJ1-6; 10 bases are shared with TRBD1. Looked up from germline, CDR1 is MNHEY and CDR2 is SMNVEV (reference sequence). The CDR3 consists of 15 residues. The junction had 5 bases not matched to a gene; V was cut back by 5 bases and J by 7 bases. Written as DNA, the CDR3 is TGTGCCAGCAGTACCGCGGGACAGGGGAATTCACCCCTCCACTTT. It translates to CASSTAGQGNSPLHF.

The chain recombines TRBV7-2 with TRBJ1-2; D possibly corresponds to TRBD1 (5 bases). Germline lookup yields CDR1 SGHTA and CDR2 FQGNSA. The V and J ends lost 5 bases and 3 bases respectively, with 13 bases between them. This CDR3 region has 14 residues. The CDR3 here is CASSPNVRDYGYTF. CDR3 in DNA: TGTGCCAGCAGCCCTAACGTCAGGGACTATGGCTACACCTTC.

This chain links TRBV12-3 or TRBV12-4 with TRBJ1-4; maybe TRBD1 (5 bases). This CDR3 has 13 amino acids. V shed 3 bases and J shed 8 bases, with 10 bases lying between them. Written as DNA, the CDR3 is TGTGCCAGCAGTTTGGGGGGTCGGGAAAAACTGTTTTTT. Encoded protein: CASSLGGREKLFF.

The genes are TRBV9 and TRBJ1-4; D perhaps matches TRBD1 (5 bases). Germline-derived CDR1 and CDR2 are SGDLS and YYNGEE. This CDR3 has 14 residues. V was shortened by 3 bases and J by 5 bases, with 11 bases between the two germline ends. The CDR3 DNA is TGTGCCAGCAGCGCCGGGACTGCGAATGAAAAACTGTTTTTT. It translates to CASSAGTANEKLFF.

CDR3 amino acids: CASSFGTGVSLYGYTF. CDR3 coding DNA: TGTGCCAGCAGCTTCGGGACAGGGGTATCCCTCTATGGCTACACCTTC. The V and J genes are TRBV7-2 and TRBJ1-2; 10 bases align to TRBD1. The CDR3 spans 16 residues. CDR1 and CDR2 from the germline V gene are SGHTA and FQGNSA. The V segment lost 3 bases and the J segment 4 bases; nucleotides outside the gene matches: 8. Supplemented by reference TRBV7-2 and TRBJ1-2, the full variable domain reads GAGVSQSPSNKVTEKGKDVELRCDPISGHTALYWYRQSLGQGLEFLIYFQGNSAPDKSGLPSDRFSAERTGGSVSTLTIQRTQQEDSAVYLCASSFGTGVSLYGYTFGSGTRLTVV.

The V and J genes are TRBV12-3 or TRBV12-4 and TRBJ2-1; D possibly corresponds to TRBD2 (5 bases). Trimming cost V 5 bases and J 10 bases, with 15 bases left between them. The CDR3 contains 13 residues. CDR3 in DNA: TGTGCCAGCAGTCCGTACACTAGTGACGAGCAGTTCTTC. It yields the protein CASSPYTSDEQFF.

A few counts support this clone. The CDR3 protein is CASSSDREAFF. Here the CDR3 DNA reads TGCGCCAGCAGTTCGGACAGGGAAGCTTTCTTT. This chain links TRBV10-2 with TRBJ1-1; TRBD1 matches 7 bases. Trimming at V came to 5 bases and at J to 8 bases, leaving 2 bases not matched to a gene. The CDR3 is 11 amino acids. CDR1 and CDR2 from the germline V gene are WSHSY and SAAADI.

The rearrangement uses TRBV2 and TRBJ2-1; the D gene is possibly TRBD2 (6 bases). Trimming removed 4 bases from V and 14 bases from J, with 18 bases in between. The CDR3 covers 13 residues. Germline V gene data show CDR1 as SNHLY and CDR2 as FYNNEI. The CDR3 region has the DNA TGTGCCAGCAGTGTTAGCGGAGGGGCCAGGGAGTTCTTC. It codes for CASSVSGGAREFF.

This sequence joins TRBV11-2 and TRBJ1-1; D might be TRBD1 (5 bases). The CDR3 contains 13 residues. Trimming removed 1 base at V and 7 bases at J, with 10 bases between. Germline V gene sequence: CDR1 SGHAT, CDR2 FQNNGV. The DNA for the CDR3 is TGTGCCAGCAGCTTAGTCAGACAGATTGAAGCTTTCTTT. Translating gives CASSLVRQIEAFF.

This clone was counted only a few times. CDR3 sequence reads: CAISDEAEESPLHF. CDR3 sequence (DNA): TGTGCCATCAGTGACGAGGCCGAGGAGTCACCCCTCCACTTT. The chain couples TRBV10-3 to TRBJ1-6; unclear D gene. This CDR3 is 14 amino acids long. Trimming left V 3 bases short and J 10 bases short, with 13 bases between. Germline V gene lookup returns CDR1 ENHRY and CDR2 SYGVKD.